The clone carrying this TCR beta chain occurred many times. The antigen remains unidentified. This sample is part of a study of T cells in Graves' hyperthyroidism and ophthalmopathy. TCR beta CDR3 sequences were amplified from RNA transcripts. HTBI primers drove first-round RT-PCR of the TCR CDR3. From the multiplex PCR reads, TCRdb called clonotypes with MiXCR, one entry per CDR3 protein. The sample yields hundreds of thousands of distinct CDR3 sequences, just under 20% seen once. Clinical Activity Scores of at least 3, NOSPECS grades of at least 4 and durations under 3 months characterized ophthalmopathy patients. Patients showing uncontrolled infection, other autoimmune disease, pregnancy or lactation were ineligible. The authors obtained PBMCs from roughly 10 ml of fresh peripheral blood. General study findings and limits: Blood also showed most of the thyroid clonotypes that were expanded above 0.001.

Sequencing was done on a sample of blood. This receptor was identified in a man aged 40-49 years with Graves' ophthalmopathy.

The CDR3 protein is CASTLSGDRGQDEQYF. CDR3 sequence (DNA): TGTGCCAGCACTCTGAGTGGGGACAGGGGGCAAGACGAGCAGTACTTC. The rearrangement joins TRBV28 to TRBJ2-7; 12 bases are shared with TRBD1. The CDR3 length is 16 residues. Losses at the gene ends were 7 bases for V and 5 bases for J; bases not matched to a gene: 12. Germline V gene data show CDR1 as MDHEN and CDR2 as SYDVKM.